The text below deals with one T cell receptor beta chain. Antigen unknown. The CDR3 covers 14 residues. Germline V gene lookup returns CDR1 SEHNR and CDR2 FQNEAQ (reference sequence). V shed 5 bases and J 1 base; nucleotides not matched to a gene: 2. This sample was taken from a study of cytomegalovirus exposure and HLA in healthy donors. Study observations and caveats: CMV serostatus was the sole immune exposure data available. Researchers reported from a later analysis that most CMV-associated TCR beta chains appeared HLA-restricted.

60 Vbeta and 13 Jbeta primers were used in PCR. Profiling relied on immunoSEQ multiplex PCR, and the TCRdb table lists in-frame clones only, not all of them. The repertoire holds some 65,000 clones, with about 75% as singletons. Sequencing input: PBMCs. The J gene is TRBJ2-3, the V gene TRBV7-9; 8 bases are a match to TRBD1. The sequence was obtained from a woman in her forties in good health and CMV-seropositive. CDR3: CASSRQGRTDTQYF. The CDR3 DNA sequence: TGTGCCAGCAGCAGACAGGGGCGCACAGATACGCAGTATTTT.